A selection of T cell receptor beta chains follows, all from one sample in a study of T-cell reconstitution after alpha-beta-depleted transplantation in children. TCRdb reprocessed the PCR reads with MiXCR, giving one entry per CDR3 protein. The table has 480,000 or so distinct CDR3 sequences, roughly a tenth seen once. The sequences come from PBMCs, collected before TCRalphabeta/CD19-depleted stem cell transplant. These receptors were taken from a child aged 2 to 10 with inherited bone marrow failure, due to receive a stem cell transplant. Each CDR3 is given with its conserved first and last residue. The D gene is left open where the match is weak. Expanded clones are given a class, and other clones once, few, many or no size at all.

>many|TRBD2|TRBV7-6|TRBJ2-1
CASSLESAGDYNEQFF
TGTGCCAGCAGCTTAGAGTCAGCGGGGGACTACAATGAGCAGTTCTTC
>few|NA|TRBV2|TRBJ2-7
CASRLGQGPYEQYF
TGTGCCAGCAGGCTGGGGCAGGGGCCCTACGAGCAGTACTTC
>many|TRBD1|TRBV29-1|TRBJ2-5
CSVGTGAQETQYF
TGCAGCGTAGGGACAGGGGCACAAGAGACCCAGTACTTC
>many|NA|TRBV11-2|TRBJ2-2
CASSFGAYTGELFF
TGTGCCAGCAGCTTTGGGGCCTACACCGGGGAGCTGTTTTTT
>many|NA|TRBV27|TRBJ1-1
CASSPIPDRNTEAFF
TGTGCCAGCAGCCCCATTCCCGACAGGAACACTGAAGCTTTCTTT
>many|NA|TRBV30|TRBJ1-2
CAWSQTNLNGYTF
TGTGCCTGGAGTCAAACTAACCTTAATGGCTACACCTTC
>many|TRBD1|TRBV5-1|TRBJ1-2
CASSLGTGFSYGYTF
TGCGCCAGCAGCTTAGGGACAGGGTTTTCCTATGGCTACACCTTC
>many|NA|TRBV5-1|TRBJ2-3
CASSFGGYSTDTQYF
TGCGCCAGCAGCTTTGGTGGCTACAGCACAGATACGCAGTATTTT
>many|TRBD1|TRBV28|TRBJ2-7
CASSLSGTGYEQYF
TGTGCCAGCAGTTTATCCGGGACAGGCTACGAGCAGTACTTC
>many|NA|TRBV20-1|TRBJ2-3
CSASGSNRDTQYF
TGCAGTGCTAGTGGGTCGAACCGCGATACGCAGTATTTT
>many|NA|TRBV5-1|TRBJ2-2
CASSTGLRTGELFF
TGCGCCAGCAGCACAGGACTCCGCACCGGGGAGCTGTTTTTT
>many|TRBD1|TRBV27|TRBJ2-1
CASSLWTGFNEQFF
TGTGCCAGCAGTTTATGGACAGGCTTCAATGAGCAGTTCTTC
>NA|TRBD1|TRBV18|TRBJ1-2
CASSPGTGGSLYGYTF
TGTGCCAGCTCACCTGGGACAGGGGGCTCCCTATATGGCTACACCTTC
>many|NA|TRBV29-1|TRBJ1-1
CSVSRVNTEAFF
TGCAGCGTGTCCAGGGTGAACACTGAAGCTTTCTTT
>NA|TRBD1|TRBV28|TRBJ2-5
CASKGQPQTQYF
TGTGCCAGCAAGGGACAGCCGCAGACCCAGTACTTC
>many|TRBD1|TRBV27|TRBJ1-1
CASSLSGGGTEAFF
TGTGCCAGCAGTTTATCAGGGGGCGGCACTGAAGCTTTCTTT
>many|TRBD2|TRBV10-2|TRBJ2-2
CASSRIAGETGELFF
TGCGCCAGCAGTCGAATAGCGGGAGAAACCGGGGAGCTGTTTTTT
>few|NA|TRBV19|TRBJ2-7
CASSLGREGEQYF
TGTGCCAGTAGTCTCGGCAGGGAAGGCGAGCAGTACTTC